This TCR beta chain derives from a study of liver allograft versus peripheral blood T cells. Background on the study: The study compared liver allograft T cell receptor repertoires against peripheral blood repertoires of liver transplant recipients.

The trim removed 6 bases at V and 1 base at J, leaving 8 bases unmatched. Germline CDR1 and CDR2: KGHSH and LQKENI. The CDR3 consists of 16 residues. By share of the sample, this clonotype is medium-sized. Each CDR3 protein gets one entry after TCRdb re-called the reads with MiXCR. Of 5,500 to 6,500 distinct CDR3 sequences in the sample, 15% to 20% were seen once. The V call is TRBV18, the J call TRBJ2-2; the match to TRBD2 covers 7 bases. The sequence was obtained from a human patient who had a liver transplant. Some of the T cells may derive from the graft donor. CDR3 bases: TGTGCCAGCTCCGGGACTAACGACAAGAACACCGGGGAGCTGTTTTTT. Amino acid sequence: CASSGTNDKNTGELFF. Together with reference TRBV18 and TRBJ2-2, the CDR3 gives the full variable domain: NAGVMQNPRHLVRRRGQEARLRCSPMKGHSHVYWYRQLPEEGLKFMVYLQKENIIDESGMPKERFSAEFPKEGPSILRIQQVVRGDSAAYFCASSGTNDKNTGELFFGEGSRLTVL.